One sample yielded the 28 T cell receptor beta chains listed below, sequenced in a study of blood T cell repertoires in COVID-19. Sequencing was performed with immunoSEQ multiplex PCR; in TCRdb, only in-frame clones are kept and a portion is missing. The table includes roughly 160,000 clones, 80% to 90% detected once. Material: peripheral blood. Receptor source: a man aged 35 to 55 with acute or convalescent COVID-19.

The V gene is TRBV5-1, the J gene TRBJ1-1; TRBD1 might be the D (5 bases). CDR1 and CDR2 from the germline V gene are SGHRS and YFSETQ. This CDR3 is built from 15 residues. V lost 6 bases to trimming and J lost 0 bases, with 15 bases between them. CDR3 amino acids: CASKEMGPMNTEAFF. As DNA, the CDR3 is TGCGCCAGCAAGGAAATGGGGCCGATGAACACTGAAGCTTTCTTT.

This clone was observed once. The chain uses TRBV30 and TRBJ1-2, with 9 bases aligning to TRBD1. The V gene's germline CDR1 is GTSNPN and CDR2 SVGIG (reference sequence). Trimming removed 5 bases from V and 3 bases from J; junction bases left unmatched: 4. The CDR3 totals 13 residues. This chain's CDR3 is CAWGRQGDYGYTF. CDR3 sequence (DNA): TGTGCCTGGGGAAGACAGGGGGACTATGGCTACACCTTC.

The chain links TRBV9 to TRBJ1-3; 10 bases map to TRBD1. V shed 3 bases and J 3 bases; nucleotides not matched to a gene: 18. CDR1 SGDLS and CDR2 YYNGEE come from the germline V gene. The CDR3 spans 20 residues. Here the CDR3 DNA reads TGTGCCAGCAGCGCGACTCAGCAGGGGACAGGGGTTCTGAGTGGAAACACCATATATTTT. Translated: CASSATQQGTGVLSGNTIYF.

There are a few counts of this clone. The V call is TRBV19, the J call TRBJ1-6; TRBD1 matches at 11 bases. With V trimmed by 6 bases and J by 8 bases, 6 bases remained unmatched. The CDR3 runs 15 residues. Germline V gene lookup returns CDR1 LNHDA and CDR2 SQIVND (reference sequence). Here the CDR3 reads CASSLGQGVYSPLHF. The CDR3 DNA reads TGTGCCAGTAGCCTGGGACAGGGGGTATATTCACCCCTCCACTTT. The variable domain in full, with the rest retrieved from reference TRBV19 and TRBJ1-6, is DGGITQSPKYLFRKEGQNVTLSCEQNLNHDAMYWYRQDPGQGLRLIYYSQIVNDFQKGDIAEGYSVSREKKESFPLTVTSAQKNPTAFYLCASSLGQGVYSPLHFGNGTRLTVT.

V usage is TRBV4-1 and J usage is TRBJ2-1, with TRBD2 matching over 10 bases. Germline V lookup: CDR1 MGHRA, CDR2 YSYEKL. V trimming: 6 bases; J trimming: 2 bases; junction bases outside the gene matches: 7. CDR3 length equals 16 residues. The CDR3 DNA reads as TGCGCCAGCAGGCGCACTAGCGGGGAAACCTACAATGAGCAGTTCTTC. It yields the protein CASRRTSGETYNEQFF.

V usage is TRBV7-8 and J usage is TRBJ1-5; 7 bases match TRBD1. Per germline, CDR1 SGHVS and CDR2 FQNEAQ. Trimming cost V 6 bases and J 2 bases; bases outside gene matches: 4. This CDR3 region has 14 residues. CDR3 loop: CASRNGTGNQPQHF. CDR3 in DNA: TGTGCCAGCAGAAACGGGACAGGCAATCAGCCCCAGCATTTT.

The chain recombines TRBV7-9 with TRBJ1-6; D may be TRBD1 (6 bases). Germline CDR1 is SEHNR and CDR2 is FQNEAQ (reference sequence). Trimming cost V 5 bases and J 7 bases, with 12 bases left between them. The CDR3 loop spans 14 amino acids. The CDR3 sequence is CASSPGQPNSPLHF. As DNA, the CDR3 is TGTGCCAGCAGCCCCGGACAGCCCAATTCACCCCTCCACTTT.

The genes are TRBV7-3 and TRBJ1-6; no clear D. There are 12 residues in the CDR3. The ends were cut back, 4 bases at V and 12 bases at J, with 10 bases in the middle. Germline CDR1 reads SGHTA; CDR2 reads FQGTGA. CDR3 DNA: TGTGCCAGCAGCTCCACGTCCGGACCCCTCCACTTT. As protein: CASSSTSGPLHF.

This clone has only a few counts. The chain joins TRBV5-4 to TRBJ2-7; 7 bases match TRBD1. CDR1 and CDR2 from the germline V gene are SGHNT and YYREEE (reference sequence). The J segment lost 7 bases and the V segment lost 7 bases, leaving 14 bases of the junction unmatched. The CDR3 is made up of 14 amino acids. The CDR3 reads CASGPDREVGEQYF. The CDR3 DNA is TGTGCCAGCGGACCAGACAGGGAAGTGGGGGAGCAGTACTTC.

The V gene is TRBV2, the J gene TRBJ1-3; TRBD1 might be the D (5 bases). Germline CDR1 SNHLY, CDR2 FYNNEI. The CDR3 sequence is 13 residues long. V was cut by 7 bases and J by 2 bases, with 9 bases left in between. CDR3 protein: CASTGGAGNTIYF. CDR3 nucleotide sequence: TGTGCCAGCACGGGGGGAGCTGGAAACACCATATATTTT.

The rearrangement uses TRBV5-1 and TRBJ2-1; possible D gene TRBD2, 6 bases. V was cut by 4 bases and J by 0 bases, with 11 bases left in between. This CDR3 has 15 amino acids. Germline values: CDR1 SGHRS, CDR2 YFSETQ. CDR3 amino acids: CASSPLASSYNEQFF. CDR3 bases: TGCGCCAGCAGCCCTCTAGCGAGCTCCTACAATGAGCAGTTCTTC.

The genes are TRBV19 and TRBJ1-6; the D is unclear. Germline-derived CDR1 and CDR2 are LNHDA and SQIVND (reference sequence). The CDR3 consists of 13 residues. V was pared by 6 bases and J by 9 bases, with 12 bases between. The CDR3 is CASRSGSGSPLHF. The CDR3 coding sequence is TGTGCCAGTAGATCGGGCAGCGGTTCACCCCTCCACTTT.

The gene calls are TRBV10-3 and TRBJ2-3, with a tentative D call TRBD2 (5 bases). The V gene's germline CDR1 is ENHRY and CDR2 SYGVKD. Trimming took off 0 bases at V and 6 bases at J, with 13 bases between the two ends. The CDR3 totals 15 residues. The CDR3 reads CAISESGPWEDTQYF. CDR3 nucleotides: TGTGCCATCAGTGAGTCGGGCCCGTGGGAGGATACGCAGTATTTT.

This clone was seen a few times. The CDR3 sequence: CASGDIWGPEGYTF. Written as DNA, the CDR3 is TGTGCTAGTGGTGACATTTGGGGGCCCGAAGGCTACACCTTC. The rearrangement links TRBV12-5 to TRBJ1-2; tentative D call: TRBD1 (6 bases). This CDR3 has 14 residues. Looked up from germline, CDR1 is LGHNT and CDR2 is FRNRAP. Between the trimmed V and J ends, which lost 5 bases and 8 bases, there was a span of 18 bases.

The chain couples TRBV18 to TRBJ1-5; tentative D call: TRBD1 (5 bases). V was trimmed by 2 bases and J by 7 bases, leaving 12 bases between them. CDR3 size: 14 residues. CDR1 is KGHSH and CDR2 is LQKENI in the germline V gene. CDR3 loop: CASSPGSGVQPQHF. In DNA, the CDR3 is TGTGCCAGCTCACCAGGTTCGGGGGTACAGCCCCAGCATTTT.

This chain uses TRBV3-1 (or the pseudogene TRBV3-2) with TRBJ2-2, with no clear D. Trimming took 2 bases from V and 1 from J, leaving 11 bases between them. The CDR3 spans 16 residues. The germline gives CDR1 LGHDT, CDR2 YNNKEL (reference sequence). The CDR3: CASSQRENVNTGELFF. The CDR3 coding sequence is TGTGCCAGCAGCCAACGCGAGAACGTGAACACCGGGGAGCTGTTTTTT.

The J gene is TRBJ2-7, the V gene TRBV5-1; maybe TRBD2 (5 bases). The CDR3 is 14 amino acids. The germline gives CDR1 SGHRS, CDR2 YFSETQ. V was clipped by 2 bases and J by 7 bases, with 16 bases between them. For the CDR3, the DNA is TGCGCCAGCAGCTTCGAGCCGGTCCGAGGGGAGCAGTACTTC. This sequence encodes CASSFEPVRGEQYF. Drawing the rest from reference TRBV5-1 and TRBJ2-7, the complete variable domain is KAGVTQTPRYLIKTRGQQVTLSCSPISGHRSVSWYQQTPGQGLQFLFEYFSETQRNKGNFPGRFSGRQFSNSRSEMNVSTLELGDSALYLCASSFEPVRGEQYFGPGTRLTVT.

The chain links TRBV7-6 to TRBJ1-6; TRBD1 matches 9 bases. Germline CDR1 is SGHVS and CDR2 is FNYEAQ. This CDR3 spans 16 amino acids. V lost 1 base, J lost 10 bases, and 8 bases stayed unmatched. The CDR3 DNA sequence: TGTGCCAGCAGCTTAGGGACCGCGACAGGGGGATCACCCCTCCACTTT. Translating it yields CASSLGTATGGSPLHF.

The chain uses TRBV6-5 and TRBJ1-2; unclear D gene. V was trimmed by 6 bases and J by 7 bases, leaving 12 bases between them. From germline, CDR1 is MNHEY and CDR2 SVGAGI. The CDR3 has 12 residues. CDR3 bases: TGTGCCAGCAGACAATCCCCGGGTGGCTACACCTTC. It specifies CASRQSPGGYTF.

The chain joins TRBV19 to TRBJ1-6; D remains unclear. Trimming pared 4 bases from V and 0 bases from J, leaving 7 bases between. There are 15 residues in the CDR3. Germline V gives CDR1 LNHDA, CDR2 SQIVND (reference sequence). DNA for the CDR3: TGTGCCAGTAGTAGAAGGAGCTCCTATAATTCACCCCTCCACTTT. Its protein is CASSRRSSYNSPLHF.

CDR3 sequence (DNA): TGTGCCAGCCAGCTGACTGCCTACGAGCAGTACTTC. The encoded protein is CASQLTAYEQYF. The chain joins TRBV2 to TRBJ2-7; D remains unclear. V was shortened by 8 bases and J by 2 bases, with 10 bases between the two germline ends. CDR1 is SNHLY and CDR2 is FYNNEI in the germline V gene. The length of the CDR3 is 12 residues.

The chain has TRBV7-3 and TRBJ2-2; D is perhaps TRBD1 (6 bases). The CDR3 totals 17 residues. Germline CDR1 SGHTA, CDR2 FQGTGA. V lost 3 bases to trimming and J lost 5 bases, with 19 bases between them. The CDR3 loop reads CASSLSRARGSTGELFF. CDR3 bases: TGTGCCAGCAGCTTGTCCCGAGCCAGGGGATCGACCGGGGAGCTGTTTTTT.

The chain has TRBV6-2 or TRBV6-3 and TRBJ2-6, with a possible D match to TRBD2 (7 bases). V lost 5 bases, J lost 4 bases, and 21 bases lay in between. The CDR3 contains 18 residues. Germline loops: CDR1 MNHEY, CDR2 SVGEGT. The CDR3 DNA reads TGTGCCAGCAGTCCCTTTTGGGGGGGGGCTTACGGGGCCAACGTCCTGACTTTC. Amino acid sequence: CASSPFWGGAYGANVLTF.

The chain has TRBV7-9 and TRBJ1-6; 7 bases are a match to TRBD1. Looked up from germline, CDR1 is SEHNR and CDR2 is FQNEAQ (reference sequence). J lost 5 bases, V lost 10 bases, and 11 bases had no gene match. The CDR3 sequence is 15 residues long. Written as DNA, the CDR3 is TGTGCCATCTTACAGGGGAGTTATGATAATTCACCCCTCCACTTT. Its protein product is CAILQGSYDNSPLHF.

The V and J genes are TRBV2 and TRBJ1-1; maybe TRBD1 (6 bases). This CDR3 is 12 amino acids long. Germline assignment: CDR1 SNHLY and CDR2 FYNNEI. Trimming removed 6 bases from V and 6 bases from J, with 11 bases in between. The CDR3: CASRYWTAEAFF. As DNA, the CDR3 is TGTGCCAGCAGATACTGGACAGCTGAAGCTTTCTTT.

The chain combines TRBV6-6 with TRBJ2-7; D remains unclear. Trimming took off 1 base at V and 3 bases at J, with 7 bases between the two ends. CDR3 size: 13 residues. CDR1 is MNHNY and CDR2 is SVGAGI in the germline V gene (reference sequence). As DNA, the CDR3 is TGTGCCAGCAGTTACTTACGACTCTACGAGCAGTACTTC. As protein: CASSYLRLYEQYF.

V usage is TRBV12-3 or TRBV12-4 and J usage is TRBJ1-4; D uncertain. This CDR3 spans 11 amino acids. The ends were cut back, 6 bases at V and 15 bases at J, with 14 bases in the middle. The CDR3 region is CASRKSTVVFF. CDR3 sequence (DNA): TGTGCCAGCAGAAAATCTACGGTGGTGTTTTTT.

The gene calls are TRBV7-8 and TRBJ1-1; D is perhaps TRBD1 (5 bases). Trimming removed 5 bases from V and 6 bases from J, with 13 bases in between. CDR3 size: 13 residues. CDR1 and CDR2 (germline): SGHVS, FQNEAQ. The CDR3 DNA is TGTGCCAGCAGCCCCCCCGGGGGGGCTGAAGCTTTCTTT. This codes for CASSPPGGAEAFF.